This T cell receptor (beta chain) was identified during a study of long-term antiretroviral therapy in people with HIV. A remark on this clone: Its antigen is unidentified.

The CDR3 has 13 amino acids. CDR1 is KGHSH, CDR2 LQKENI, per germline. V was pared by 5 bases and J by 6 bases, with 13 bases between. The libraries were made with immunoSEQ v3.0 at survey level. Clones were sequenced by immunoSEQ multiplex PCR, and TCRdb holds only the in-frame ones, with some missing. There are about 17,000 clones in the sample; under 90% occur only once, and 6.5% to 8.5% lies in the top ten. Participants who had HIV were, without exception, treated in the United States. Findings and caveats of the study: Clones expanded before ART dominated the repertoire at all time points. Even long-term ART left TRB diversity below transplant donor controls, despite gains.

The TCR comes from a man in his late teens or twenties with HIV. The chain recombines TRBV18 with TRBJ1-1, with D possibly TRBD1 on 5 matching bases. The specimen was unsorted PBMCs, collected 0.1 years after starting antiretroviral therapy. As DNA, the CDR3 is TGTGCCAGCTCAGGGTCGGGGGGAGCTGAAGCTTTCTTT. This codes for CASSGSGGAEAFF. The variable domain in full, with the rest retrieved from reference TRBV18 and TRBJ1-1, is NAGVMQNPRHLVRRRGQEARLRCSPMKGHSHVYWYRQLPEEGLKFMVYLQKENIIDESGMPKERFSAEFPKEGPSILRIQQVVRGDSAAYFCASSGSGGAEAFFGQGTRLTVV.